The subject of this entry is one T cell receptor (beta chain). Assay used: immunoSEQ multiplex PCR; TCRdb lists only in-frame clones, some missing. In the table there are about 1.1 million clones, roughly 74% of which are singletons. In germline, CDR1 is SGHTA, CDR2 FQGNSA. The CDR3 consists of 13 residues. V lost 3 bases to trimming and J lost 3 bases, with 6 bases between them. The data originate from a study of shared clonotypes between healthy human individuals. This receptor was taken from a young man in good health. Some clones in this sample may be carry-over from other donors' samples. The sample comprised memory CD4+ T cells from PBMCs. Described subset: CD45RA-negative fraction. The chain couples TRBV7-2 to TRBJ1-5; weak D call: TRBD1 (5 bases). The CDR3 DNA follows: TGTGCCAGCAGCTTGGGACTCAATCAGCCCCAGCATTTT. Protein: CASSLGLNQPQHF.